Listed here are 8 T cell receptor beta chains from one sample, sequenced in a study of T-cell memory formation after mild COVID-19. TCRdb passed the 5' RACE reads through MiXCR, listing each CDR3 protein once. This sample has 90,000 to 120,000 distinct CDR3 sequences, with around an eighth found just once. The sequenced sample consisted of PBMCs or a T cell subset sorted from them (not recorded which). The receptor set was obtained from a man aged 18 to 30 who had mild COVID-19 (a few samples of this study predate the infection). Cell type and time point are not known.

This clonotype was counted only a few times. The chain couples TRBV27 to TRBJ1-1; D may be TRBD1 (5 bases). The ends were cut back, 7 bases at V and 6 bases at J, with 9 bases in the middle. Germline V gene data show CDR1 as MNHEY and CDR2 as SMNVEV (reference sequence). The CDR3 loop spans 11 amino acids. The CDR3 here is CASILGAEAFF. In nucleotides, the CDR3 is TGTGCCAGCATCTTAGGGGCTGAAGCTTTCTTT.

This clonotype came up a few times. The V and J genes are TRBV5-1 and TRBJ2-4; D is undetermined. CDR1 and CDR2 (germline): SGHRS, YFSETQ. The CDR3 has 13 residues. V shed 5 bases and J shed 5 bases, with 11 bases lying between them. The CDR3 here is CASRAVSENIQYF. The CDR3, as DNA: TGCGCCAGCAGGGCGGTTTCCGAAAACATTCAGTACTTC. The full variable domain, rest sourced from reference TRBV5-1 and TRBJ2-4, is KAGVTQTPRYLIKTRGQQVTLSCSPISGHRSVSWYQQTPGQGLQFLFEYFSETQRNKGNFPGRFSGRQFSNSRSEMNVSTLELGDSALYLCASRAVSENIQYFGAGTRLSVL.

This clonotype was recorded many times. The V gene is TRBV20-1, the J gene TRBJ2-5; unclear D gene. From germline, CDR1 is DFQATT and CDR2 SNEGSKA (reference sequence). The V and J ends lost 0 bases and 2 bases respectively, with 10 bases between them. The CDR3 length is 14 residues. The chain's CDR3 is CSARDPQEQETQYF. CDR3 bases: TGCAGTGCTAGAGATCCGCAGGAGCAAGAGACCCAGTACTTC.

This clonotype turned up a few times. The chain couples TRBV4-2 to TRBJ2-7, with 8 bases identical to TRBD2. In germline, CDR1 is LGHNA, CDR2 YNFKEQ. The CDR3 contains 15 residues. V trimming: 5 bases; J trimming: 0 bases; junction bases outside the gene matches: 6. This CDR3 is CASSFRLASSYEQYF. CDR3 coding DNA: TGTGCCAGCAGCTTTCGACTAGCGAGCTCCTACGAGCAGTACTTC.

This clonotype has only one observation. The rearrangement links TRBV7-9 to TRBJ1-5; D is perhaps TRBD1 (6 bases). This CDR3 is built from 18 residues. Germline loops: CDR1 SEHNR, CDR2 FQNEAQ (reference sequence). The V and J ends lost 4 bases and 4 bases respectively, with 23 bases between them. The CDR3 bases are TGTGCCAGCAGCTCCGATCCGGGGGCGCTTGGAAGGAATCAGCCCCAGCATTTT. Amino acid sequence: CASSSDPGALGRNQPQHF.

This clonotype has only a few counts. The chain employs TRBV10-2 and TRBJ2-1; D may be TRBD1 or TRBD2 (5 bases each). The CDR3 sequence is 15 residues long. The germline V and J ends were trimmed by 0 bases and 7 bases, with 13 bases remaining between them. The germline gives CDR1 WSHSY, CDR2 SAAADI. The CDR3 region is CASSESAGTLNEQFF. CDR3 nucleotide sequence: TGCGCCAGCAGTGAGTCGGCAGGGACCCTTAATGAGCAGTTCTTC.

The V call is TRBV7-3, the J call TRBJ2-1; no definite D call. The CDR3 loop spans 12 amino acids. Germline lookup yields CDR1 SGHTA and CDR2 FQGTGA. The V end lost 3 bases, the J end lost 12 bases, and 12 bases lay between the germline ends. The CDR3 reads CASSFRLRRQFF. The CDR3 DNA sequence: TGTGCCAGCAGCTTCAGACTCAGGCGGCAGTTCTTC.

The chain joins TRBV11-2 to TRBJ2-2; TRBD2 might be the D (5 bases). V dropped 1 base and J dropped 3 bases, with 12 bases sitting between them. The CDR3 sequence is 16 residues long. From germline, CDR1 is SGHAT and CDR2 FQNNGV. The CDR3 loop is CASSLGYGVHTGELFF. The CDR3 DNA sequence: TGTGCCAGCAGCTTAGGTTACGGGGTGCACACCGGGGAGCTGTTTTTT.